The 23 T cell receptor beta chains given below trace back to one sample, sequenced in a study of cytomegalovirus exposure and HLA in healthy donors (TCRdb year 2017). Receptor libraries were prepared by the immunoSEQ multiplex PCR assay. Drawn from immuneACCESS, this table holds only the in-frame rearrangements with V and J called that TCRdb kept. Clones are partly lost; checked studies trace under half to an unresolved V gene and leave the rest unexplained. In all, the sample holds under 95,000 clones, and roughly 88% of those were seen once. The ten largest account for roughly 2.1% of the sample. Material for sequencing was PBMCs. These receptors originate from a man aged 30-40 years in good health and CMV-seronegative.

The chain recombines TRBV19 with TRBJ1-1; D perhaps matches TRBD1 (5 bases). CDR3 length: 14 residues. Germline V CDR1 and CDR2: LNHDA, SQIVND (reference sequence). V lost 5 bases, J lost 1 base, and 11 bases lay in between. The CDR3 here is CASSAGRENTEAFF. The CDR3 nucleotides read TGTGCCAGTAGTGCGGGACGGGAGAACACTGAAGCTTTCTTT.

The chain has TRBV5-4 and TRBJ2-1, with 11 bases fitting TRBD2. Germline assignment: CDR1 SGHNT and CDR2 YYREEE (reference sequence). V was clipped by 0 bases and J by 6 bases; unmatched bases: 11. The CDR3 covers 18 residues. The CDR3 nucleotides read TGTGCCAGCAGCTTGGTTGGGCGACTAGCGGGGTTCTTCAATGAGCAGTTCTTC. The encoded protein is CASSLVGRLAGFFNEQFF.

The chain recombines TRBV19 with TRBJ1-1; 8 nucleotides agree with TRBD1. V trimming: 7 bases; J trimming: 0 bases; junction bases outside the gene matches: 4. This CDR3 has 14 residues. In germline, CDR1 is LNHDA, CDR2 SQIVND (reference sequence). CDR3 DNA: TGTGCCAGTACCCGGACAGGGATGAACACTGAAGCTTTCTTT. Its protein is CASTRTGMNTEAFF.

The CDR3 nucleotides are TGTGCCAGCATTTCGACGGGTTTCACTGAAGCTTTCTTT. This translates into CASISTGFTEAFF. The rearrangement links TRBV2 to TRBJ1-1; no reliable D call. There are 13 residues in the CDR3. V gave up 7 bases and J gave up 4 bases, with 13 bases separating them. From germline, CDR1 is SNHLY and CDR2 FYNNEI.

V usage is TRBV19 and J usage is TRBJ1-6; D call uncertain. Germline V gene data show CDR1 as LNHDA and CDR2 as SQIVND (reference sequence). The CDR3 totals 16 residues. The ends were cut back, 4 bases at V and 9 bases at J, with 19 bases in the middle. The CDR3 reads CASSTGGSGWASPLHF. The CDR3 DNA reads TGTGCCAGTAGTACCGGAGGTTCAGGTTGGGCTTCACCCCTCCACTTT.

The chain employs TRBV15 and TRBJ1-3; 7 nucleotides agree with TRBD1. Germline loops: CDR1 LNHNV, CDR2 YYDKDF (reference sequence). Trimming cost V 5 bases and J 2 bases; bases outside gene matches: 6. CDR3 size: 15 residues. CDR3 in DNA: TGTGCCACCAGCTCATACAGGGGTACTGGAAACACCATATATTTT. Protein: CATSSYRGTGNTIYF.

The chain joins TRBV6-1 to TRBJ2-7; D may be TRBD1 (5 bases). The CDR3 totals 12 residues. CDR1 and CDR2 from the germline V gene are MNHNS and SASEGT. V lost 0 bases to trimming and J lost 6 bases, with 6 bases between them. CDR3 amino acids: CASSEAGVEQYF. DNA for the CDR3: TGTGCCAGCAGTGAAGCAGGGGTCGAGCAGTACTTC.

This clone has a handful of counts. V gene TRBV28 combines with J gene TRBJ2-3; TRBD1 matches at 10 bases. Germline trimming cut 6 bases from V and 3 bases from J; bases unmatched to any gene: 6. CDR1 and CDR2 (germline): MDHEN, SYDVKM. CDR3 length equals 15 residues. This CDR3 is CASRRDRGLTDTQYF. CDR3 DNA: TGTGCCAGCAGGCGGGACAGGGGTTTAACAGATACGCAGTATTTT. Combining the CDR3 with reference TRBV28 and TRBJ2-3 gives the whole variable domain DVKVTQSSRYLVKRTGEKVFLECVQDMDHENMFWYRQDPGLGLRLIYFSYDVKMKEKGDIPEGYSVSREKKERFSLILESASTNQTSMYLCASRRDRGLTDTQYFGPGTRLTVL.

The chain combines TRBV6-5 with TRBJ1-5, with 9 bases matching TRBD1. CDR1 and CDR2 (germline): MNHEY, SVGAGI. The CDR3 contains 15 residues. V lost 0 bases and J lost 7; bases outside the gene matches: 4. The CDR3 spells CASSYSGTGSQPQHF. Here the CDR3 DNA reads TGTGCCAGCAGTTACTCAGGGACAGGGTCACAGCCCCAGCATTTT.

The chain links TRBV5-1 to TRBJ2-6; D is perhaps TRBD2 (6 bases). This CDR3 spans 16 amino acids. Germline V gene sequence: CDR1 SGHRS, CDR2 YFSETQ. Deletions cut 0 bases from V and 2 bases from J, with 9 bases between. CDR3 DNA sequence: TGCGCCAGCAGCTTGGTTTCGGGGGCTGGGGCCAACGTCCTGACTTTC. Translated: CASSLVSGAGANVLTF. Filled out from reference TRBV5-1 and TRBJ2-6, the complete variable domain reads KAGVTQTPRYLIKTRGQQVTLSCSPISGHRSVSWYQQTPGQGLQFLFEYFSETQRNKGNFPGRFSGRQFSNSRSEMNVSTLELGDSALYLCASSLVSGAGANVLTFGAGSRLTVL.

This chain uses TRBV9 with TRBJ1-6, with a possible D match to TRBD1 (5 bases). V was trimmed by 0 bases and J by 9 bases, leaving 10 bases between them. Germline V lookup: CDR1 SGDLS, CDR2 YYNGEE. The CDR3 totals 14 residues. CDR3 DNA sequence: TGTGCCAGCAGCGTAGAGGGGATTGGTTCACCCCTCCACTTT. This sequence encodes CASSVEGIGSPLHF. Full variable domain (remainder filled in from reference TRBV9 and TRBJ1-6): DSGVTQTPKHLITATGQRVTLRCSPRSGDLSVYWYQQSLDQGLQFLIQYYNGEERAKGNILERFSAQQFPDLHSELNLSSLELGDSALYFCASSVEGIGSPLHFGNGTRLTVT.

This clone has more than one count but fewer than ten. The chain recombines TRBV5-1 with TRBJ2-5; 7 bases fit TRBD1. This CDR3 has 13 residues. The V gene end was trimmed by 5 bases and the J gene end by 5 bases; junction bases not matched to a gene: 6. Germline V gene sequence: CDR1 SGHRS, CDR2 YFSETQ. The CDR3 DNA is TGCGCCAGCAGACCAGGGGGTGAGGAGACCCAGTACTTC. Translation: CASRPGGEETQYF. Using reference TRBV5-1 and TRBJ2-5 for the parts outside the CDR3, the full variable domain is KAGVTQTPRYLIKTRGQQVTLSCSPISGHRSVSWYQQTPGQGLQFLFEYFSETQRNKGNFPGRFSGRQFSNSRSEMNVSTLELGDSALYLCASRPGGEETQYFGPGTRLLVL.

DNA of the CDR3: TGTGCCACCAGCCCGACTAGCGGGGGGGCGAGGGATACGCAGTATTTT. Translating gives CATSPTSGGARDTQYF. The chain uses TRBV15 and TRBJ2-3, with 14 bases aligning to TRBD2. The CDR3 is 16 residues long. J lost 6 bases, V lost 5 bases, and 7 bases had no gene match. The germline gives CDR1 LNHNV, CDR2 YYDKDF (reference sequence).

V usage is TRBV28 and J usage is TRBJ2-7; 11 bases align to TRBD2. The V gene end was trimmed by 6 bases and the J gene end by 2 bases; junction bases not matched to a gene: 0. This CDR3 has 13 amino acids. Germline lookup yields CDR1 MDHEN and CDR2 SYDVKM. CDR3: CASRTSGAYEQYF. The CDR3 DNA reads TGTGCCAGCAGGACTAGCGGGGCCTACGAGCAGTACTTC.

This chain links TRBV2 with TRBJ2-7, with D perhaps matching TRBD2 (6 bases). V dropped 6 bases and J dropped 2 bases, with 8 bases sitting between them. Germline-derived CDR1 and CDR2 are SNHLY and FYNNEI. The CDR3 loop spans 12 amino acids. The CDR3 region is CASRDYAYEQYF. The CDR3 nucleotides are TGTGCCAGCAGGGACTATGCCTACGAGCAGTACTTC.

This sequence joins TRBV15 and TRBJ2-1; the D is unclear. The length of the CDR3 is 16 residues. Germline assignment: CDR1 LNHNV and CDR2 YYDKDF (reference sequence). Between the trimmed V and J ends, which lost 3 bases and 7 bases, there was a span of 19 bases. CDR3: CATSSPQSSDVNEQFF. DNA of the CDR3: TGTGCCACCAGCAGTCCACAATCCAGCGACGTGAATGAGCAGTTCTTC.

This rearrangement joins TRBV10-1 to TRBJ2-3; D is ambiguous. This CDR3 comprises 13 residues. The V end was cut by 4 bases, the J end by 1 base, with 6 bases between. The germline gives CDR1 WNHNN, CDR2 SYGVQD (reference sequence). The CDR3 nucleotides read TGCGCCAGCAGTGGTCAGGGCACAGATACGCAGTATTTT. Translated: CASSGQGTDTQYF.

The chain combines TRBV5-4 with TRBJ2-5, with TRBD1 as a possible D gene (6 bases). The germline V gene encodes CDR1 SGHNT and CDR2 YYREEE (reference sequence). This CDR3 region has 13 residues. Trimming left V 0 bases short and J 3 bases short, with 6 bases between. The chain's CDR3 is CASSLGTEETQYF. The CDR3 bases are TGTGCCAGCAGCTTGGGGACAGAAGAGACCCAGTACTTC. Complete variable domain (other parts from reference TRBV5-4 and TRBJ2-5): ETGVTQSPTHLIKTRGQQVTLRCSSQSGHNTVSWYQQALGQGPQFIFQYYREEENGRGNFPPRFSGLQFPNYSSELNVNALELDDSALYLCASSLGTEETQYFGPGTRLLVL.

The rearrangement joins TRBV11-2 to TRBJ2-7, with D tentatively TRBD2 (5 bases). The CDR3 loop spans 14 amino acids. V lost 6 bases to trimming and J lost 3 bases, with 15 bases between them. Per germline, CDR1 SGHAT and CDR2 FQNNGV. The CDR3 coding sequence is TGTGCCAGCAGTAGGGCCGGGGAGAGCTACGAGCAGTACTTC. Translating it yields CASSRAGESYEQYF.

This sequence joins TRBV19 and TRBJ2-2, with D tentatively TRBD2 (6 bases). The germline V gene encodes CDR1 LNHDA and CDR2 SQIVND (reference sequence). CDR3 length: 14 amino acids. V lost 5 bases, J lost 4 bases, and 11 bases lay in between. The CDR3 DNA reads as TGTGCCAGTAGTTCGGGGGTCGTCACCGGGGAGCTGTTTTTT. This translates into CASSSGVVTGELFF. Full variable domain (remainder filled in from reference TRBV19 and TRBJ2-2): DGGITQSPKYLFRKEGQNVTLSCEQNLNHDAMYWYRQDPGQGLRLIYYSQIVNDFQKGDIAEGYSVSREKKESFPLTVTSAQKNPTAFYLCASSSGVVTGELFFGEGSRLTVL.

The rearrangement uses TRBV6-1 and TRBJ1-2; TRBD1 agrees at 7 bases. Trimming took 6 bases from V and 4 from J; bases not matched to a gene: 8. Germline loops: CDR1 MNHNS, CDR2 SASEGT. The CDR3 loop spans 14 amino acids. CDR3 DNA sequence: TGTGCCAGCAGCCCGGGACAGACGTTCTATGGCTACACCTTC. This codes for CASSPGQTFYGYTF.

This chain uses TRBV6-5 with TRBJ2-7, with D possibly TRBD2 on 7 matching bases. Germline CDR1 MNHEY, CDR2 SVGAGI. The CDR3 consists of 16 residues. Trimming shortened V by 2 bases and J by 3 bases, and 17 bases separated the two germline ends. CDR3 sequence reads: CASSYGSGGRLYEQYF. The CDR3 DNA reads TGTGCCAGCAGTTACGGGTCCGGGGGGCGCCTCTACGAGCAGTACTTC.

This clone was counted between two and nine times. V is TRBV4-1 and J is TRBJ2-7; 8 nucleotides align to TRBD2. Unmatched junction bases numbered 8, after V lost 1 base and J lost 3 bases. This CDR3 is built from 16 residues. Germline CDR1 and CDR2: MGHRA and YSYEKL. In nucleotides, the CDR3 is TGCGCCAGCAGCCAAGTGGTTAGCGGGAATGTCTACGAGCAGTACTTC. It encodes CASSQVVSGNVYEQYF.